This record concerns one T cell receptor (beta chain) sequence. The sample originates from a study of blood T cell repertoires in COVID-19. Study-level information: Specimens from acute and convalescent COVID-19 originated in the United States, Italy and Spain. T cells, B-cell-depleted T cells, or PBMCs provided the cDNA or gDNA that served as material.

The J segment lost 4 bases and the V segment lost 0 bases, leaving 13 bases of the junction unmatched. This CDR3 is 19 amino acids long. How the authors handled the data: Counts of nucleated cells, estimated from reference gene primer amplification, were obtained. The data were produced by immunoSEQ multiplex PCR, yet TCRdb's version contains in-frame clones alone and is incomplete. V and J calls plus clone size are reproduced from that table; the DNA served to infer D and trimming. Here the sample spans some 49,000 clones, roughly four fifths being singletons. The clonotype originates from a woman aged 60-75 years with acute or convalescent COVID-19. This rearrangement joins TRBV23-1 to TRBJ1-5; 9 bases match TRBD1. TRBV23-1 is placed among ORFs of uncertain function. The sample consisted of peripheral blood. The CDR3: CASSQSPGTGQTVNQPQHF. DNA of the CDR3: TGCGCCAGCAGTCAATCCCCTGGGACAGGGCAGACGGTGAATCAGCCCCAGCATTTT.